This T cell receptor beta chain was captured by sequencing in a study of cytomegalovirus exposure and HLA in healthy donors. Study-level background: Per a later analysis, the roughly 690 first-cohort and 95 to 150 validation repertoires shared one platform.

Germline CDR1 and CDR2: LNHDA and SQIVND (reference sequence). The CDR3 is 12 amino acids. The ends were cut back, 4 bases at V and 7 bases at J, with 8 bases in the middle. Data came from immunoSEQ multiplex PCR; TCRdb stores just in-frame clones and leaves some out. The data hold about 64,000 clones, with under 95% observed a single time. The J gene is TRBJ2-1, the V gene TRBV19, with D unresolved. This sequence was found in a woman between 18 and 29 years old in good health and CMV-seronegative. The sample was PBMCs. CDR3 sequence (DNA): TGTGCCAGTAGTAAAGCGACGAATGAGCAGTTCTTC. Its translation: CASSKATNEQFF.